These 31 T cell receptor beta chains were sequenced from one sample in a study of blood T cell repertoires in COVID-19. The method was immunoSEQ multiplex PCR; TCRdb's version includes in-frame clones alone and lacks a portion of them. The sample contains more than 85,000 clones, around 81% of which appear only once. Sequenced material: peripheral blood. These receptors all stem from an older man with acute or convalescent COVID-19.

This chain connects TRBV19 to TRBJ2-5, with 7 bases lining up with TRBD1. Germline CDR1 reads LNHDA; CDR2 reads SQIVND (reference sequence). The CDR3 is made up of 13 amino acids. The V and J ends lost 4 bases and 2 bases, in that order; junction bases with no gene match: 1. The DNA for the CDR3 is TGTGCCAGTAGTACGACAGGGCAAGAGACCCAGTACTTC. Its protein is CASSTTGQETQYF.

The chain recombines TRBV7-2 with TRBJ2-3; TRBD1 aligns across 10 bases. The V segment lost 5 bases and the J segment 5 bases; nucleotides outside the gene matches: 4. The CDR3 runs to 14 residues. CDR1 and CDR2 (germline): SGHTA, FQGNSA. The CDR3 reads CASSRGTGEDTQYF. The DNA for the CDR3 is TGTGCCAGCAGCCGGGGGACAGGGGAAGATACGCAGTATTTT.

J is TRBJ1-4 and V is TRBV5-6; D is ambiguous. The germline gives CDR1 SGHDT, CDR2 YYEEEE. V was clipped by 2 bases and J by 6 bases, with 17 bases between them. This CDR3 region has 16 residues. The CDR3 sequence: CASSFQVEGIDEKLFF. The CDR3 bases are TGTGCCAGCAGCTTTCAAGTCGAGGGAATTGATGAAAAACTGTTTTTT.

This clone was observed a handful of times. The CDR3 loop reads CASSQPGTAYEQYF. The CDR3 nucleotides are TGTGCCAGCAGCCAACCCGGGACAGCCTACGAGCAGTACTTC. The rearrangement links TRBV7-9 to TRBJ2-7; TRBD1 matches 7 bases. The CDR3 is 14 residues long. Germline CDR1 reads SEHNR; CDR2 reads FQNEAQ (reference sequence). The ends lost 5 bases at V and 2 bases at J; junction bases unmatched: 6.

The chain joins TRBV5-5 to TRBJ2-2; 7 bases fit TRBD2. This CDR3 spans 13 amino acids. V lost 4 bases, J lost 6 bases, and 3 bases stayed unmatched. Germline lookup yields CDR1 SGHKS and CDR2 YYEKEE (reference sequence). Here the CDR3 reads CASSARGSGELFF. The CDR3 region has the DNA TGTGCCAGCAGCGCGCGGGGGTCCGGGGAGCTGTTTTTT.

The chain is built from TRBV6-5 and TRBJ1-1; 10 nucleotides agree with TRBD1. The V and J ends lost 10 bases and 5 bases, in that order; junction bases with no gene match: 7. The germline gives CDR1 MNHEY, CDR2 SVGAGI. CDR3 length: 13 amino acids. Here the CDR3 reads CATGDRGGTEAFF. The CDR3 coding sequence is TGTGCCACTGGGGACAGGGGAGGGACTGAAGCTTTCTTT.

The chain employs TRBV19 and TRBJ2-2; D is undetermined. Germline values: CDR1 LNHDA, CDR2 SQIVND (reference sequence). The CDR3 is 13 amino acids. Trimming took off 8 bases at V and 2 bases at J, with 9 bases between the two ends. The CDR3 sequence is CASVSHNTGELFF. The CDR3 DNA is TGTGCCAGTGTCTCACACAACACCGGGGAGCTGTTTTTT.

The V call is TRBV30, the J call TRBJ1-2; D unclear. CDR1 GTSNPN and CDR2 SVGIG come from the germline V gene (reference sequence). The CDR3 consists of 14 residues. Trimming took 0 bases from V and 7 from J, leaving 15 bases between them. The CDR3 protein is CAWSVRTGLSGYTF. CDR3 nucleotide sequence: TGTGCCTGGAGTGTGAGAACGGGTTTAAGTGGCTACACCTTC.

This clone was seen a few times. The same CDR3 is also encoded by other DNA sequences in this sample. This chain links TRBV18 with TRBJ1-4, with no clear D. The CDR3 has 13 residues. V lost 3 bases to trimming and J lost 8 bases, with 10 bases between them. Germline-derived CDR1 and CDR2 are KGHSH and LQKENI. The CDR3 loop reads CASSPGRGEKLFF. CDR3 in DNA: TGTGCCAGCTCACCCGGTCGAGGGGAAAAACTGTTTTTT.

The V gene is TRBV7-9, the J gene TRBJ1-4; D gene uncertain. V gave up 5 bases and J gave up 3 bases, with 13 bases separating them. CDR3 length: 15 amino acids. Looked up from germline, CDR1 is SEHNR and CDR2 is FQNEAQ (reference sequence). Here the CDR3 reads CASSPTSGSNEKLFF. In nucleotides, the CDR3 is TGTGCCAGCAGCCCCACCTCGGGGTCTAATGAAAAACTGTTTTTT.

This sequence joins TRBV25-1 and TRBJ2-5; D may be TRBD2 (5 bases). V was shortened by 3 bases and J by 5 bases, with 10 bases between the two germline ends. The CDR3 contains 13 residues. The germline V gene encodes CDR1 MGHDK and CDR2 SYGVNS. The CDR3 protein is CASSDPGLETQYF. In nucleotides, the CDR3 is TGTGCCAGCAGTGACCCGGGGTTGGAGACCCAGTACTTC.

CDR3 region: CASDPGSTDTQYF. CDR3 DNA: TGTGCCAGCGACCCGGGTAGCACAGATACGCAGTATTTT. This sequence joins TRBV7-2 and TRBJ2-3; D ambiguous. The CDR3 length is 13 residues. Trimming cost V 8 bases and J 0 bases, with 9 bases left between them. Germline V lookup: CDR1 SGHTA, CDR2 FQGNSA.

Written as DNA, the CDR3 is TGCAGTGCTAGTTCGGCAGGGGTTAACTATGGCTACACCTTC. This gives the protein CSASSAGVNYGYTF. The rearrangement joins TRBV20-1 to TRBJ1-2; tentative D call: TRBD1 (6 bases). The germline V and J ends were trimmed by 3 bases and 1 base, with 12 bases remaining between them. This CDR3 has 14 amino acids. Germline V gene data show CDR1 as DFQATT and CDR2 as SNEGSKA (reference sequence).

The V call is TRBV28, the J call TRBJ1-5; D remains ambiguous. Trimming shortened V by 4 bases and J by 6 bases, and 10 bases separated the two germline ends. Germline V gives CDR1 MDHEN, CDR2 SYDVKM. The CDR3 sequence is 13 residues long. The CDR3 DNA reads TGTGCCAGCAGTTCTCAAACTGTTCAGCCCCAGCATTTT. Protein product: CASSSQTVQPQHF.

The chain links TRBV5-5 to TRBJ2-7, with 12 bases lining up with TRBD1. Germline CDR1 and CDR2: SGHKS and YYEKEE (reference sequence). This CDR3 has 16 amino acids. V was clipped by 4 bases and J by 3 bases; unmatched bases: 8. In nucleotides, the CDR3 is TGTGCCAGCAGCCCCACCGGGACAGGGGGCCTCTACGAGCAGTACTTC. This sequence encodes CASSPTGTGGLYEQYF.

This sequence joins TRBV7-9 and TRBJ2-7; D not certain. The V gene lost 5 bases and the J gene lost 4 bases, with 6 bases spanning the gap. The CDR3 extends over 11 amino acids. CDR1 and CDR2 from the germline V gene are SEHNR and FQNEAQ (reference sequence). The CDR3 loop is CASSPQYEQYF. The DNA of the CDR3 is TGTGCCAGCAGCCCCCAGTACGAGCAGTACTTC.

The gene calls are TRBV27 and TRBJ2-7; 7 bases are a match to TRBD2. The CDR3 totals 16 residues. V trimming: 3 bases; J trimming: 5 bases; junction bases outside the gene matches: 13. CDR1 MNHEY and CDR2 SMNVEV come from the germline V gene (reference sequence). CDR3: CASSFEDSRELHEQYF. Written as DNA, the CDR3 is TGTGCCAGCAGTTTTGAGGACTCGCGGGAGTTACACGAGCAGTACTTC.

This clone occurred once. This chain links TRBV29-1 with TRBJ1-5; D not resolved. V gave up 4 bases and J gave up 3 bases, with 13 bases separating them. This CDR3 spans 14 amino acids. CDR1 and CDR2 (germline): SQVTM, ANQGSEA. The CDR3 sequence is CSVVLAVPNQPQHF. The CDR3 bases are TGCAGCGTTGTATTAGCGGTTCCCAATCAGCCCCAGCATTTT.

V and J are TRBV6-5 and TRBJ1-2; D gene unclear. The CDR3 is made up of 11 amino acids. Germline CDR1 reads MNHEY; CDR2 reads SVGAGI. V was cut by 4 bases and J by 5 bases, with 5 bases left in between. Here the CDR3 DNA reads TGTGCCAGCAGTTCGGGGTATGGCTACACCTTC. It is translated as CASSSGYGYTF.

This clone was seen a single time. V usage is TRBV27 and J usage is TRBJ1-1; maybe TRBD1 (5 bases). This CDR3 has 15 amino acids. Germline-derived CDR1 and CDR2 are MNHEY and SMNVEV (reference sequence). Trimming stripped 1 base from V and 0 bases from J, with 9 bases between. The CDR3 sequence: CASSLLARVNTEAFF. The DNA for the CDR3 is TGTGCCAGCAGTTTATTGGCCAGGGTGAACACTGAAGCTTTCTTT.

This chain uses TRBV6-1 with TRBJ2-7; a weak D match, TRBD1 (6 bases). The CDR3 is made up of 12 amino acids. Germline CDR1 reads MNHNS; CDR2 reads SASEGT. CDR3: CASSENRDKFVV. The CDR3 DNA reads as TGTGCCAGCAGTGAGAATCGGGACAAGTTCGTGGTC.

This clone was observed many times. V and J are TRBV5-6 and TRBJ1-5, with no clear D. Looked up from germline, CDR1 is SGHDT and CDR2 is YYEEEE. CDR3 length: 13 amino acids. V gave up 0 bases and J gave up 6 bases, with 7 bases separating them. CDR3 in DNA: TGTGCCAGCAGCTTGGGGGCTGGTCAGCCCCAGCATTTT. Translation: CASSLGAGQPQHF. Complete variable domain (other parts from reference TRBV5-6 and TRBJ1-5): DAGVTQSPTHLIKTRGQQVTLRCSPKSGHDTVSWYQQALGQGPQFIFQYYEEEERQRGNFPDRFSGHQFPNYSSELNVNALLLGDSALYLCASSLGAGQPQHFGDGTRLSIL.

The rearrangement links TRBV11-1 to TRBJ1-1; the match to TRBD1 covers 7 bases. The J segment lost 0 bases and the V segment lost 5 bases, leaving 9 bases of the junction unmatched. The V gene's germline CDR1 is SGHAT and CDR2 FQDESV (reference sequence). The CDR3 spans 16 residues. The CDR3 is CASSPRTGLMNTEAFF. The CDR3 region has the DNA TGTGCCAGCAGCCCACGGACAGGCCTCATGAACACTGAAGCTTTCTTT.

Note on this clone: This sample includes further DNA sequences coding for the same CDR3. The gene calls are TRBV18 and TRBJ1-4, with a possible D match to TRBD1 (6 bases). The V and J ends lost 3 bases and 6 bases respectively, with 8 bases between them. Per the germline V gene, CDR1 is KGHSH and CDR2 is LQKENI. The CDR3 consists of 13 residues. CDR3 in DNA: TGTGCCAGCTCACCCAGACAGGATGAAAAACTGTTTTTT. Translated: CASSPRQDEKLFF.

This rearrangement joins TRBV19 to TRBJ1-2; perhaps TRBD1 as D (5 bases). The CDR3 covers 14 residues. Germline V gene data show CDR1 as LNHDA and CDR2 as SQIVND (reference sequence). Trimming took off 7 bases at V and 4 bases at J, with 16 bases between the two ends. The CDR3: CASTSQANLYGYTF. As DNA, the CDR3 is TGTGCCAGTACCTCACAGGCGAACCTCTATGGCTACACCTTC.

The chain carries TRBV6-4 and TRBJ2-2; D is uncertain. V was shortened by 5 bases and J by 1 base, with 8 bases between the two germline ends. Per the germline V gene, CDR1 is MRHNA and CDR2 is SNTAGT. This CDR3 comprises 14 residues. The CDR3 loop reads CASSLDLNTGELFF. DNA for the CDR3: TGTGCCAGCAGTCTAGACCTGAACACCGGGGAGCTGTTTTTT.

The chain carries TRBV6-6 and TRBJ2-3, with 7 bases matching TRBD2. The length of the CDR3 is 16 residues. Looked up from germline, CDR1 is MNHNY and CDR2 is SVGAGI (reference sequence). With V trimmed by 6 bases and J by 0 bases, 9 bases remained unmatched. The DNA of the CDR3 is TGTGCCAGCAGCTATTACACCGGGAGGAGCACAGATACGCAGTATTTT. Translating gives CASSYYTGRSTDTQYF.

V and J are TRBV3-1 (or the pseudogene TRBV3-2) and TRBJ2-7; maybe TRBD2 (6 bases). Trimming stripped 1 base from V and 3 bases from J, with 10 bases between. This CDR3 is 14 amino acids long. The V gene's germline CDR1 is LGHDT and CDR2 YNNKEL (reference sequence). DNA of the CDR3: TGTGCCAGCAGCCAAGGTCACGGGAGCTACGAGCAGTACTTC. This encodes CASSQGHGSYEQYF.

V is TRBV18 and J is TRBJ2-1, with TRBD1 as a possible D gene (5 bases). Germline V lookup: CDR1 KGHSH, CDR2 LQKENI. CDR3 length equals 14 residues. V lost 3 bases, J lost 7 bases, and 13 bases lay in between. This chain's CDR3 is CASSPRGGFNEQFF. The DNA of the CDR3 is TGTGCCAGCTCACCTAGGGGCGGTTTTAATGAGCAGTTCTTC.

The genes are TRBV7-2 and TRBJ2-1; the match to TRBD2 covers 9 bases. The CDR3 has 16 amino acids. The germline V gene encodes CDR1 SGHTA and CDR2 FQGNSA. V shed 4 bases and J 3 bases; nucleotides not matched to a gene: 7. CDR3 sequence (DNA): TGTGCCAGCAGCTCCTCCGGGACTAGCCTCTACAATGAGCAGTTCTTC. Protein sequence: CASSSSGTSLYNEQFF.

The gene calls are TRBV19 and TRBJ2-1; 9 bases line up with TRBD1. V lost 3 bases, J lost 7 bases, and 10 bases stayed unmatched. This CDR3 region has 16 residues. CDR1 and CDR2 from the germline V gene are LNHDA and SQIVND (reference sequence). CDR3 sequence (DNA): TGTGCCAGTAGTATGGACAGGGGAGCAAAATGGAATGAGCAGTTCTTC. This encodes CASSMDRGAKWNEQFF.